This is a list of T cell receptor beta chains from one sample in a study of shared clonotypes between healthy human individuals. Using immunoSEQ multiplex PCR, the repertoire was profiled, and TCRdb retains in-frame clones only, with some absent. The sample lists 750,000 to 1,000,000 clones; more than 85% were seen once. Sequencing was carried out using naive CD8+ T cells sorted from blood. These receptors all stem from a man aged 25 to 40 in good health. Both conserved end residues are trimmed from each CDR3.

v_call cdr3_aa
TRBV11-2 ASSPGSYYEQY
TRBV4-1 ASSPSPTNEKLF
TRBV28 ASSHRQGAPNEQF
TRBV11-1 ASSVGWGSNYGYT
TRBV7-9 ASSAPTGAGANVLT
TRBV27 ASRLRETQY
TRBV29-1 SVEPALAGTNEQF
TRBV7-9 ASSLLRGAPNTGELF
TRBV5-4 ASSSDSTYNEQF
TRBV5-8 ASSLGTGGTDTQY
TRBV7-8 ASSLSGLPSYNEQF
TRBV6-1 ASSEGRGQGAVFDRYNEQF
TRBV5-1 ASSSQTGGGHLGYT
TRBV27 ASSPGGYNEQF
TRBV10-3 AISESLMGYGYT
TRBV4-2 ASSQVLAGPNTGELF
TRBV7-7 ASSLDRETQY
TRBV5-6 ASSLGDAGYNEQF
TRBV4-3 ASSESAGYEQY
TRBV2 AGTGDRGWTEAF
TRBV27 ASSLLDGGANVLT
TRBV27 ASSPPGAGAYEQY
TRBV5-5 ASSLHWAGSYEQY
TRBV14 ASSPQGLGDGTEAF
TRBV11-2 ASSPLAGAFGEQF
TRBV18 ASSQPGNYGYT
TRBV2 ASSGTGALDTQY
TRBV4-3 ASSQEVGVYNEQF
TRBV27 ASSPILGGGQPQH
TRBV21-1 ASSPRCGREDYEQY
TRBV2 ASSPLEGRNIQY
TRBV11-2 ASSLDQLTTLADTQY
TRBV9 ASSVAGGDGTEAF
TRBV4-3 ASSQDENTDTQY
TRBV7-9 ASSLGSLHSPLH
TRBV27 ASSNFTGTAAYEQY
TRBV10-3 AISETGRPYEQY
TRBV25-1 ASSKVGTAKTEAF
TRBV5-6 ASIKRLAGVNEQF
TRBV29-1 SVEGDNYGYT
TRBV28 ATSGTRNQPQH
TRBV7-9 ASSLQGGASDEQF
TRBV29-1 SVVTGYEETQY
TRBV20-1 SAVAANEQF
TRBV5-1 ASSSGTAYYGYT
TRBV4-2 ASSQSGTVNTGELF
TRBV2 ASRTGLNGYT
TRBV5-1 ATKWTSGGYEQY
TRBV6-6 ASSSLDRGDEQY
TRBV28 ASSTRDPTPGLANSGANVLT
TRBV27 ASSLYGSYEQY
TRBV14 ASSQTTSGLYNEQF